This note documents a single T cell receptor (beta chain) sequence. Germline CDR1 and CDR2: SGHTS and YDEGEE. The CDR3 has 14 amino acids. The V end lost 2 bases, the J end lost 8 bases, and 13 bases lay between the germline ends. TCRdb re-called the RT-PCR reads through MiXCR, storing one row per CDR3 protein. The sample contains about 700,000 distinct CDR3 sequences, more than 13% of which appear only once. This chain connects TRBV5-8 to TRBJ2-2; D is unresolved. The sequenced sample consisted of memory CD4+ T cells from blood. The sequence was collected from a female donor in good health, serving as a healthy control. CDR3 nucleotides: TGTGCCAGCAGCTTAAGGACCACTGAAGGGGAGCTGTTTTTT. This codes for CASSLRTTEGELFF.